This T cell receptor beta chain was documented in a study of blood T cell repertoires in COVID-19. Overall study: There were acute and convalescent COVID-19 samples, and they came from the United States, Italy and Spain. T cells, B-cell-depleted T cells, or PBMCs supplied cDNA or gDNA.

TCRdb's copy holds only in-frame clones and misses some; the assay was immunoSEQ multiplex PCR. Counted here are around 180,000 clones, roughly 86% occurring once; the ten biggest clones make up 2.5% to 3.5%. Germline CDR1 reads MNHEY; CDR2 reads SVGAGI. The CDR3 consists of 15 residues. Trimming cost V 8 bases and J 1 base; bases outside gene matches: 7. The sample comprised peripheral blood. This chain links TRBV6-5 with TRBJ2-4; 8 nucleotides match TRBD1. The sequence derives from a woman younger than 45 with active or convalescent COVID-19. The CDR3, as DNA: TGTGCCAGCGGCACTCGGGACAGGGCCAAAAACATTCAGTACTTC. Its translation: CASGTRDRAKNIQYF.